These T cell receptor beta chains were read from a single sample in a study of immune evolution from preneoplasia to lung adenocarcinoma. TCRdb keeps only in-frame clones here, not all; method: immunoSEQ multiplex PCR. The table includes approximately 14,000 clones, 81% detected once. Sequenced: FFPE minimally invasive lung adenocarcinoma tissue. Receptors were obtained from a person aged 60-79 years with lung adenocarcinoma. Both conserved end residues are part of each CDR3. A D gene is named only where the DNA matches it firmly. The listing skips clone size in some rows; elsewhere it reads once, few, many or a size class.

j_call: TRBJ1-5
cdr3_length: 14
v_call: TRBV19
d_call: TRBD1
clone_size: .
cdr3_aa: CASRGTLSNQPQHF
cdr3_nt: TGTGCCAGCAGGGGGACACTTAGCAATCAGCCCCAGCATTTT

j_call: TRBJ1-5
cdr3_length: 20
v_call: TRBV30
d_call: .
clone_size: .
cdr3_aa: CAWSANLGRRVMFGNQPQHF
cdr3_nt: TGTGCCTGGAGTGCGAACCTGGGACGCAGGGTGATGTTTGGCAATCAGCCCCAGCATTTT

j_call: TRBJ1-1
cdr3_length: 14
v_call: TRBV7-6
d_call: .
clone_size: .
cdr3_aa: CASSERGARTEAFF
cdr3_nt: TGTGCCAGCAGCGAACGAGGGGCGCGCACTGAAGCTTTCTTT

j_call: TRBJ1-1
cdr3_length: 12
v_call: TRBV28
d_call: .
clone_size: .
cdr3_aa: CASSSQNTEAFF
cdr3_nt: TGTGCCAGCAGCTCACAGAACACTGAAGCTTTCTTT

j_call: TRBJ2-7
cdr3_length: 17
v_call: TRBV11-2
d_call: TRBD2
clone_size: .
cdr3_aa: CASSRGQGLAETYEQYF
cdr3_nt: TGTGCCAGCAGCAGGGGACAGGGACTAGCGGAGACCTACGAGCAGTACTTC

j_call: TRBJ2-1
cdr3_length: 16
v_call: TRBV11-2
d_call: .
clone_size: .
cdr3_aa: CASSLVTGSSYNEQFF
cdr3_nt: TGTGCCAGCAGCTTAGTTACGGGTAGCTCCTACAATGAGCAGTTCTTC

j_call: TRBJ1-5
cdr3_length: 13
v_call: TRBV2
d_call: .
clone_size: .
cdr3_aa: CASSETGYQPQHF
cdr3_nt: TGTGCCAGCAGTGAAACGGGTTATCAGCCCCAGCATTTT

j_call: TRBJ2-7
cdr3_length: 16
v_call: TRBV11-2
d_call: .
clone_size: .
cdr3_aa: CASSPRELAKYYEQYF
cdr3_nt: TGTGCCAGCAGCCCCAGGGAGCTAGCAAAGTACTACGAGCAGTACTTC

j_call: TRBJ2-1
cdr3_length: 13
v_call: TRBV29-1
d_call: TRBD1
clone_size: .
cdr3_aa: CSVDRGYNNEQFF
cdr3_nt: TGCAGCGTAGACAGGGGGTACAACAATGAGCAGTTCTTC

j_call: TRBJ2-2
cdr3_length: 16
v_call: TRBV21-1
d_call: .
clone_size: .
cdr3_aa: CASSKEMREVSGELFF
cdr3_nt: TGTGCCAGCAGCAAAGAAATGCGGGAGGTCTCTGGGGAGCTGTTTTTT

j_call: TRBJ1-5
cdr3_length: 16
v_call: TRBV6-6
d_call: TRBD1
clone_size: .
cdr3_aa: CASRRGQDISNQPQHF
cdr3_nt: TGTGCCAGCAGACGAGGACAGGATATTAGCAATCAGCCCCAGCATTTT

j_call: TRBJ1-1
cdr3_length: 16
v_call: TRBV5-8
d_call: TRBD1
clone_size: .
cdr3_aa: CASRHRTGRFITEAFF
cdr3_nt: TGTGCCAGCAGACATAGGACAGGGAGGTTCATCACTGAAGCTTTCTTT

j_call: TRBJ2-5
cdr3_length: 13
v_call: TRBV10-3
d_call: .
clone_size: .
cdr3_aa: CATQQGTEETQYF
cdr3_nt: TGTGCCACCCAGCAAGGGACCGAGGAGACCCAGTACTTC

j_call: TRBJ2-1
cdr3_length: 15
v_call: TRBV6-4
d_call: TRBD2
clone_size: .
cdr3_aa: CASTDLAGVFNEQFF
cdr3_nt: TGTGCCAGTACTGATCTAGCGGGAGTCTTCAATGAGCAGTTCTTC

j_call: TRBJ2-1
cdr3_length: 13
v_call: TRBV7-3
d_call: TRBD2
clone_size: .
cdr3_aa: CASSGTRNNEQFF
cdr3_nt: TGTGCCAGCAGCGGGACTAGGAACAATGAGCAGTTCTTC

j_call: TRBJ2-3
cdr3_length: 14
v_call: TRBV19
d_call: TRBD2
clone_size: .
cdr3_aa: CASSAGGYTDTQYF
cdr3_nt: TGTGCCAGTAGTGCGGGGGGGTACACAGATACGCAGTATTTT

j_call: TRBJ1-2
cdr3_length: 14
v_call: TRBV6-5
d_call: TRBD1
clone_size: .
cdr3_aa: CASSYSDRGAGYTF
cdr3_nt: TGTGCCAGCAGTTACTCGGACAGGGGGGCGGGCTACACCTTC

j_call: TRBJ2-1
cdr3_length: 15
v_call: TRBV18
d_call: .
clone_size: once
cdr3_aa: CASSPLSATNNEQFF
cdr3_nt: TGTGCCAGCTCACCACTTAGCGCAACCAACAATGAGCAGTTCTTC

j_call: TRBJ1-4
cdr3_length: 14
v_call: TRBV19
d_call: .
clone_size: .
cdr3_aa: CASTEQGGNEKLFF
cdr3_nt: TGTGCCAGTACGGAACAGGGTGGGAATGAAAAACTGTTTTTT

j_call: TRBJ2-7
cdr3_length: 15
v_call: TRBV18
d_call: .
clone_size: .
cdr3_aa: CASSPLGREGYEQYF
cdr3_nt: TGTGCCAGCTCACCACTAGGCAGGGAAGGGTACGAGCAGTACTTC

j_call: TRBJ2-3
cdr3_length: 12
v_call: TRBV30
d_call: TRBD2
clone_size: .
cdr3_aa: CAGSGATDTQYF
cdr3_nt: TGTGCCGGTAGCGGGGCCACAGATACGCAGTATTTT

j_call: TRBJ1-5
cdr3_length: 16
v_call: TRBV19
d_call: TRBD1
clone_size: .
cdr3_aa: CASSRDRGGDNQPQHF
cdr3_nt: TGTGCCAGTAGCCGAGACAGGGGTGGGGATAATCAGCCCCAGCATTTT

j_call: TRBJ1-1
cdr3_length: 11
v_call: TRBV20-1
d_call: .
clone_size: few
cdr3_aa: CSARGSIEAFF
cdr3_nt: TGCAGTGCTAGAGGGAGTATTGAAGCTTTCTTT

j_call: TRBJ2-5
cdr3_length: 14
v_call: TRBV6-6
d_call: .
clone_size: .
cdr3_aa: CASSYGGTQETQYF
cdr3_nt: TGTGCCAGCAGTTACGGGGGAACTCAAGAGACCCAGTACTTC

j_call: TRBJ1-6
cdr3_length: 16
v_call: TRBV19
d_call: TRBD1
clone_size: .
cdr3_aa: CASSTKYTGGGSPLHF
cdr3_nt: TGTGCCAGTAGTACCAAATATACAGGGGGCGGCTCACCCCTCCACTTT

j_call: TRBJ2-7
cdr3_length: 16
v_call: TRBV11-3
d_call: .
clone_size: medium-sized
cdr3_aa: CASSLGVGGNMGEQYF
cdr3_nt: TGTGCCAGCAGCCTGGGGGTCGGGGGCAATATGGGCGAGCAGTACTTC

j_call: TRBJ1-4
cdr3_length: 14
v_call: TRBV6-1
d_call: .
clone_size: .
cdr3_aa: CASSLTGMGEKLFF
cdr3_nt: TGTGCCAGCAGCTTAACAGGGATGGGGGAAAAACTGTTTTTT

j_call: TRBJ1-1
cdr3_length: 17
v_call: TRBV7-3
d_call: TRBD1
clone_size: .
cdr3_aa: CASSPLGDRVMNTEAFF
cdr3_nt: TGTGCCAGCAGCCCCCTGGGCGACAGGGTCATGAACACTGAAGCTTTCTTT

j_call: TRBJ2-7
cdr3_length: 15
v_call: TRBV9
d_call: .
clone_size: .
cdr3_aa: CASSLQATPSYEQYF
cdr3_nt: TGTGCCAGCAGCCTACAGGCCACTCCTTCCTACGAGCAGTACTTC

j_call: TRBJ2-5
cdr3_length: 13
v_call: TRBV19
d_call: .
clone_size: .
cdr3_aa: CVSSIPGGETQYF
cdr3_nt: TGTGTCAGTAGTATCCCCGGGGGAGAGACCCAGTACTTC

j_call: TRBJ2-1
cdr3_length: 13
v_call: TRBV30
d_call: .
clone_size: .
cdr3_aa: CAWSKGLYNEQFF
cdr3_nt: TGTGCCTGGAGTAAGGGATTGTACAATGAGCAGTTCTTC

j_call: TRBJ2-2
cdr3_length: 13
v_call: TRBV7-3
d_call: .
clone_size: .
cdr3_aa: CASSLLGPGELFF
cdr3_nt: TGTGCCAGCAGCTTATTAGGGCCCGGGGAGCTGTTTTTT

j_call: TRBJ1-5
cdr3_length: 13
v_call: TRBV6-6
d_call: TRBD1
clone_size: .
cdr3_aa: CASSPTGAEPQHF
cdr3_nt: TGTGCCAGCAGCCCGACAGGGGCTGAGCCCCAGCATTTT

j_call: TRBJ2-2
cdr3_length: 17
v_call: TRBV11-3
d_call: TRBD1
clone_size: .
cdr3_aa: CASSLVWDSLNTGELFF
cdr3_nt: TGTGCCAGCAGCTTAGTTTGGGACAGCCTGAACACCGGGGAGCTGTTTTTT

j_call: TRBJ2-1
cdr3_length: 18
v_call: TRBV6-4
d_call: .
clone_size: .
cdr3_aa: CASSDPPRLARGVGEQFF
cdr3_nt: TGTGCCAGCAGTGACCCTCCGAGACTAGCCAGGGGGGTAGGAGAGCAGTTCTTC

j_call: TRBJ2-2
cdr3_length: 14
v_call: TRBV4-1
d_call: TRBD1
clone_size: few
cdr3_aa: CASSRQGNTGELFF
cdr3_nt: TGCGCCAGCAGCAGACAGGGGAACACCGGGGAGCTGTTTTTT

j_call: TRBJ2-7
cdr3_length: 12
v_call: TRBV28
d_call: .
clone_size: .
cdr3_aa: CASGRSAYEQYF
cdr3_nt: TGTGCCAGCGGTCGATCCGCCTACGAGCAGTACTTC

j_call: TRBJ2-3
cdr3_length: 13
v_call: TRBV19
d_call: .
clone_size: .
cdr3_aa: CASSGGGSDTQYF
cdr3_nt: TGTGCCAGTAGCGGCGGGGGCTCAGATACGCAGTATTTT

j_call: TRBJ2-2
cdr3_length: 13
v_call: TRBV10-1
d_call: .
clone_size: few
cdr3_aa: CATSDRNTGELFF
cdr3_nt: TGCGCCACCTCGGACAGGAACACCGGGGAGCTGTTTTTT

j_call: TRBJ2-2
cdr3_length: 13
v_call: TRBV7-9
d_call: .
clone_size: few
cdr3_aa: CASSLLSSGELFF
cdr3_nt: TGTGCCAGCAGCTTATTGTCATCCGGGGAGCTGTTTTTT

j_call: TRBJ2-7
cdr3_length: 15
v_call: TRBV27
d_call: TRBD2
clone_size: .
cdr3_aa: CASSASGGISYEQYF
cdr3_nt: TGTGCCAGCAGTGCTAGCGGGGGGATCTCCTACGAGCAGTACTTC

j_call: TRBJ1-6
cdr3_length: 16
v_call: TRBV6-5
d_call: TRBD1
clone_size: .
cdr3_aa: CASSYSETGGNSPLHF
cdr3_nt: TGTGCCAGCAGTTACTCGGAGACAGGGGGCAATTCACCCCTCCACTTT

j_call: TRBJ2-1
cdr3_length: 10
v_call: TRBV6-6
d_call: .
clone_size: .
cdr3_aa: CASKGYEQFF
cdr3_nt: TGTGCCAGCAAGGGATATGAGCAGTTCTTC

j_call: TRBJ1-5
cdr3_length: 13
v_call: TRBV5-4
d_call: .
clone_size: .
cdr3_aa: CASSLAGGQPQHF
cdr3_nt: TGTGCCAGCAGCTTGGCCGGGGGTCAGCCCCAGCATTTT

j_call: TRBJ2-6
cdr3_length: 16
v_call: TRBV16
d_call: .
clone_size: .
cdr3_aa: CASSQSGDSGANVLTF
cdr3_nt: TGTGCCAGCAGCCAATCGGGGGACTCTGGGGCCAACGTCCTGACTTTC

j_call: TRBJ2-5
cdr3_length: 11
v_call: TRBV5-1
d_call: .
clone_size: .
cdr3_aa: CASAFQETQYF
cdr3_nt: TGCGCCAGCGCTTTTCAAGAGACCCAGTACTTC

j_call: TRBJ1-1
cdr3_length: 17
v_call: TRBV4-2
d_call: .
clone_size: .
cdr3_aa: CASSQDPRQVMNTEAFF
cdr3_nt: TGTGCCAGCAGCCAAGATCCGCGACAGGTCATGAATACTGAAGCTTTCTTT

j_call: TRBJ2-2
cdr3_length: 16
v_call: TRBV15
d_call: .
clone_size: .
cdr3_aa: CATSRDSDGTTGELFF
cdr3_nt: TGTGCCACCAGCAGAGATTCCGACGGAACCACCGGGGAGCTGTTTTTT

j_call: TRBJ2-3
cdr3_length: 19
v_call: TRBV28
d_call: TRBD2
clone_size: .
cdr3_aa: CASSLSDWREGHRRDTQYF
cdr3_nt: TGTGCCAGCAGTTTATCAGACTGGCGGGAGGGCCATAGAAGGGATACGCAGTATTTT

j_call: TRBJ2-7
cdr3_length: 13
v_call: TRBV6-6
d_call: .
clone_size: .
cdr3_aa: CASSPRQTYEQYF
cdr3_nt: TGTGCCAGCAGCCCCCGACAGACCTACGAGCAGTACTTC

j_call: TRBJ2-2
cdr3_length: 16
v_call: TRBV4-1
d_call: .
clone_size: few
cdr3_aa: CASSQQDMGFTGELFF
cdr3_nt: TGCGCCAGCAGTCAACAGGACATGGGCTTCACCGGGGAGCTGTTTTTT

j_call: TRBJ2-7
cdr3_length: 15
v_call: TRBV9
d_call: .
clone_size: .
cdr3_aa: CASSVAPLGSYEQYF
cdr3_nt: TGTGCCAGCAGCGTAGCTCCCCTCGGCTCCTACGAGCAGTACTTC

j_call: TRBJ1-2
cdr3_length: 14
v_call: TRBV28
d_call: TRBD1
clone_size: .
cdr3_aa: CASSPPGTGAGYTF
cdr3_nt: TGTGCCAGCAGTCCCCCCGGGACAGGGGCGGGCTACACCTTC